Listed below are T cell receptor beta chains from one sample, sequenced in a study of cytomegalovirus exposure and HLA in healthy donors. The data were produced by immunoSEQ multiplex PCR, yet TCRdb's version contains in-frame clones alone and is incomplete. The sample lists about 170,000 clones, approximately 96% seen once, with about 0.94% in the top ten. Sequenced material: PBMCs. The receptors shown here come from a woman aged 18-29 years in good health and CMV-seronegative. Both conserved end residues are part of each CDR3. The D gene is left open where the match is weak. Size values are once, few and many counts, or a class for expanded clones, and some rows have none.

V gene: TRBV7-9
D gene: TRBD1
clone size: .
J gene: TRBJ2-3
CDR3 DNA: TGTGCCAGCATACTACAGGGGATCAGAGATACGCAGTATTTT
CDR3 protein: CASILQGIRDTQYF

V gene: TRBV7-9
D gene: .
clone size: .
J gene: TRBJ1-2
CDR3 DNA: TGTGCCAGCAGCCAGCCCGGAGCAGGGTACGGCTACACCTTC
CDR3 protein: CASSQPGAGYGYTF

V gene: TRBV19
D gene: .
clone size: .
J gene: TRBJ2-2
CDR3 DNA: TGTGCCAGTAGTAGGCCCGGGGGGGAGCTGTTTTTT
CDR3 protein: CASSRPGGELFF

V gene: TRBV4-2
D gene: .
clone size: once
J gene: TRBJ2-3
CDR3 DNA: TGTGCCAGCAGCCAAAAACCTACTTTTGCAGATACGCAGTATTTT
CDR3 protein: CASSQKPTFADTQYF

V gene: TRBV4-1
D gene: .
clone size: .
J gene: TRBJ1-2
CDR3 DNA: TGCGCCAGCAGCCCAGACTCTAACTATGGCTACACCTTC
CDR3 protein: CASSPDSNYGYTF

V gene: TRBV25-1
D gene: .
clone size: .
J gene: TRBJ1-4
CDR3 DNA: TGTGCCAGCAGTGAATATGGACAAATGGAAAAACTGTTTTTT
CDR3 protein: CASSEYGQMEKLFF

V gene: TRBV10-2
D gene: .
clone size: .
J gene: TRBJ2-3
CDR3 DNA: TGCGCCAGCAAAAAGAGGGGCACAGATACGCAGTATTTT
CDR3 protein: CASKKRGTDTQYF

V gene: TRBV9
D gene: TRBD1
clone size: .
J gene: TRBJ2-5
CDR3 DNA: TGTGCCAGCAGCGATGGGACAGGGGGCATCGAGACCCAGTACTTC
CDR3 protein: CASSDGTGGIETQYF

V gene: TRBV7-2
D gene: .
clone size: .
J gene: TRBJ2-5
CDR3 DNA: TGTGCCAGCAGCTACACAGGCTATCAAGAGACCCAGTACTTC
CDR3 protein: CASSYTGYQETQYF

V gene: TRBV13
D gene: .
clone size: .
J gene: TRBJ1-1
CDR3 DNA: TGTGCCAGCAGCTCCAATCTGAACACTGAAGCTTTCTTT
CDR3 protein: CASSSNLNTEAFF

V gene: TRBV9
D gene: .
clone size: .
J gene: TRBJ2-3
CDR3 DNA: TGTGCCAGCAGCGTAGAGGGGGGGTTAACTCAAACCACAGATACGCAGTATTTT
CDR3 protein: CASSVEGGLTQTTDTQYF

V gene: TRBV30
D gene: TRBD1
clone size: .
J gene: TRBJ1-2
CDR3 DNA: TGTGCCTGGAGTGTACCGAGGGGACAGCCAACTAACTATGGCTACACCTTC
CDR3 protein: CAWSVPRGQPTNYGYTF

V gene: TRBV7-2
D gene: .
clone size: .
J gene: TRBJ2-7
CDR3 DNA: TGTGCCAGCAGCTTCTCGGGGATCGAGCAGTACTTC
CDR3 protein: CASSFSGIEQYF

V gene: TRBV5-4
D gene: .
clone size: .
J gene: TRBJ1-1
CDR3 DNA: TGTGCCAGCAGCTCTTTAGCGGCCAACACTGAAGCTTTCTTT
CDR3 protein: CASSSLAANTEAFF

V gene: TRBV4-1
D gene: TRBD1
clone size: .
J gene: TRBJ1-6
CDR3 DNA: TGCGCCAGCAGCCTTAGGACAGGGGCGGTTTCACCCCTCCACTTT
CDR3 protein: CASSLRTGAVSPLHF

V gene: TRBV5-1
D gene: .
clone size: .
J gene: TRBJ1-1
CDR3 DNA: TGCGCCAGCAGCTCCACTGGGGGGGGGACTGAAGCTTTCTTT
CDR3 protein: CASSSTGGGTEAFF

V gene: TRBV2
D gene: .
clone size: .
J gene: TRBJ1-4
CDR3 DNA: TGTGCCAGCAGAGGAGGGGATGCAACTAATGAAAAACTGTTTTTT
CDR3 protein: CASRGGDATNEKLFF

V gene: TRBV14
D gene: .
clone size: .
J gene: TRBJ2-2
CDR3 DNA: TGTGCCAGCAGCCAATCAGGGGTCGGTACCGGGGAGCTGTTTTTT
CDR3 protein: CASSQSGVGTGELFF

V gene: TRBV7-3
D gene: .
clone size: once
J gene: TRBJ2-2
CDR3 DNA: TGTGCCAGCAGCCGGGACTCCGAAACCGGGGAGCTGTTTTTT
CDR3 protein: CASSRDSETGELFF

V gene: TRBV2
D gene: .
clone size: .
J gene: TRBJ1-1
CDR3 DNA: TGTGCCAGCATCCAAGGGGATCTGAACACTGAAGCTTTCTTT
CDR3 protein: CASIQGDLNTEAFF

V gene: TRBV13
D gene: TRBD1
clone size: .
J gene: TRBJ2-1
CDR3 DNA: TGTGCCAGCAGCTTACGGCCAGGGGGCTATAGTACAAATGAGCAGTTCTTC
CDR3 protein: CASSLRPGGYSTNEQFF

V gene: TRBV4-2
D gene: .
clone size: .
J gene: TRBJ2-1
CDR3 DNA: TGTGCCAGCAGCCATTTAGGGGAATACAATGAGCAGTTCTTC
CDR3 protein: CASSHLGEYNEQFF

V gene: TRBV11-3
D gene: TRBD1
clone size: .
J gene: TRBJ2-1
CDR3 DNA: TGTGCCAGCAGCGACCTTGGGGGACAGGGACGAGGGGAGCAGTTCTTC
CDR3 protein: CASSDLGGQGRGEQFF

V gene: TRBV11-2
D gene: TRBD2
clone size: .
J gene: TRBJ2-3
CDR3 DNA: TGTGCCAGCAGTCAGATAGCGGGGGGGTCCACAGATACGCAGTATTTT
CDR3 protein: CASSQIAGGSTDTQYF

V gene: TRBV19
D gene: TRBD1
clone size: .
J gene: TRBJ2-1
CDR3 DNA: TGTGCCAGTAATCCGGGACAGGGTGGCCATGAGCAGTTCTTC
CDR3 protein: CASNPGQGGHEQFF

V gene: TRBV2
D gene: TRBD1
clone size: .
J gene: TRBJ2-7
CDR3 DNA: TGTGCCAGCAGTGTGACAGGGTACGAGCAGTACTTC
CDR3 protein: CASSVTGYEQYF

V gene: TRBV5-1
D gene: TRBD1
clone size: .
J gene: TRBJ2-7
CDR3 DNA: TGCGCCAGCTCACCCGGGGACAGGGGCTACGAGCAGTACTTC
CDR3 protein: CASSPGDRGYEQYF

V gene: TRBV18
D gene: .
clone size: .
J gene: TRBJ1-5
CDR3 DNA: TGTGCCAGCTCACCAGGGAGCGGGCAGCCCCAGCATTTT
CDR3 protein: CASSPGSGQPQHF

V gene: TRBV6-1
D gene: TRBD2
clone size: .
J gene: TRBJ2-3
CDR3 DNA: TGTGCCAGCAGTGAGGTTAGCGGGGGGAGCACAGATACGCAGTATTTT
CDR3 protein: CASSEVSGGSTDTQYF

V gene: TRBV5-5
D gene: .
clone size: .
J gene: TRBJ1-5
CDR3 DNA: TGTGCCAGCAGCCAACTTCCGGGAGGAGGAATCAATCAGCCCCAGCATTTT
CDR3 protein: CASSQLPGGGINQPQHF

V gene: TRBV4-2
D gene: .
clone size: .
J gene: TRBJ2-7
CDR3 DNA: TGTGCCAGCAGCCCTCGGACAGAGTACGAGCAGTACTTC
CDR3 protein: CASSPRTEYEQYF

V gene: TRBV5-1
D gene: .
clone size: .
J gene: TRBJ2-2
CDR3 DNA: TGCGCCAGCAGCAGCGCGGACACCGGGGAGCTGTTTTTT
CDR3 protein: CASSSADTGELFF

V gene: TRBV5-1
D gene: TRBD1
clone size: .
J gene: TRBJ2-7
CDR3 DNA: TGCGCCAGCAGCCAACGACAGGGGGCGGCCTACGAGCAGTACTTC
CDR3 protein: CASSQRQGAAYEQYF

V gene: TRBV5-1
D gene: TRBD1
clone size: .
J gene: TRBJ2-1
CDR3 DNA: TGCGCCAGCAGCTTACAGGGGGATCCCTACAATGAGCAGTTCTTC
CDR3 protein: CASSLQGDPYNEQFF

V gene: TRBV6-5
D gene: .
clone size: .
J gene: TRBJ2-7
CDR3 DNA: TGTGCCAGCAGGCGGGACTTTCAGTCCTACGAGCAGTACTTC
CDR3 protein: CASRRDFQSYEQYF

V gene: TRBV9
D gene: .
clone size: .
J gene: TRBJ2-1
CDR3 DNA: TGTGCCAGCACCGACAGCTCCTACAATGAGCAGTTCTTC
CDR3 protein: CASTDSSYNEQFF

V gene: TRBV6-4
D gene: TRBD1
clone size: .
J gene: TRBJ2-2
CDR3 DNA: TGTGCCAGCAGTCAACAGGGGGCAACCGGGGAGCTGTTTTTT
CDR3 protein: CASSQQGATGELFF

V gene: TRBV18
D gene: .
clone size: .
J gene: TRBJ2-5
CDR3 DNA: TGTGCCAGCTCACCACCGACGACAGAAGAGACCCAGTACTTC
CDR3 protein: CASSPPTTEETQYF

V gene: TRBV7-9
D gene: TRBD1
clone size: .
J gene: TRBJ2-2
CDR3 DNA: TGTGCCAGCAGCTTATCCGGGGGACAGGGGGCGCGCACCGGGGAGCTGTTTTTT
CDR3 protein: CASSLSGGQGARTGELFF

V gene: TRBV19
D gene: .
clone size: .
J gene: TRBJ1-5
CDR3 DNA: TGTGCCAGTTCCTCCAGGGGAAGTCAGCCCCAGCATTTT
CDR3 protein: CASSSRGSQPQHF

V gene: TRBV7-2
D gene: TRBD1
clone size: .
J gene: TRBJ1-2
CDR3 DNA: TGTGCCAGCAGCCCGCGGACAGGGGTCATTCACACCTTC
CDR3 protein: CASSPRTGVIHTF

V gene: TRBV14
D gene: .
clone size: .
J gene: TRBJ1-3
CDR3 DNA: TGTGCCAGCAGCCGCCACCTAGGAAACACCATATATTTT
CDR3 protein: CASSRHLGNTIYF

V gene: TRBV2
D gene: .
clone size: .
J gene: TRBJ1-2
CDR3 DNA: TGTGCCAGCAGTTCCTACGGAGGAAACTATGGCTACACCTTC
CDR3 protein: CASSSYGGNYGYTF

V gene: TRBV2
D gene: TRBD1
clone size: .
J gene: TRBJ1-5
CDR3 DNA: TGTGCCAGCAGTCTTTCCGGGACAGGGAGTCAGCCCCAGCATTTT
CDR3 protein: CASSLSGTGSQPQHF

V gene: TRBV15
D gene: TRBD1
clone size: once
J gene: TRBJ2-2
CDR3 DNA: TGTGCCACCAGCAGCCGGACAGGGCTATACGCCGGGGAGCTGTTTTTT
CDR3 protein: CATSSRTGLYAGELFF

V gene: TRBV7-3
D gene: TRBD2
clone size: .
J gene: TRBJ2-6
CDR3 DNA: TGTGCCAGCAGCTTTGCGGGGGGGACTGGGGCCAACGTCCTGACTTTC
CDR3 protein: CASSFAGGTGANVLTF

V gene: TRBV2
D gene: TRBD1
clone size: .
J gene: TRBJ1-4
CDR3 DNA: TGTGCCAGCAGTGCTATTCTAGTGGACAGGGTTAATGAAAAACTGTTTTTT
CDR3 protein: CASSAILVDRVNEKLFF

V gene: TRBV4-2
D gene: .
clone size: .
J gene: TRBJ2-3
CDR3 DNA: TGTGCCAGCAGCCAAGAACTAGGTCGGGGGAGGTCCACAGATACGCAGTATTTT
CDR3 protein: CASSQELGRGRSTDTQYF

V gene: TRBV25-1
D gene: .
clone size: few
J gene: TRBJ1-2
CDR3 DNA: TGTGCCAGCACCGGGACATCGGGTGGCTACACCTTC
CDR3 protein: CASTGTSGGYTF

V gene: TRBV7-2
D gene: .
clone size: .
J gene: TRBJ2-7
CDR3 DNA: TGTGCCAGCAGCTTACGACAACAGTATGCCGAGCAGTACTTC
CDR3 protein: CASSLRQQYAEQYF

V gene: TRBV4-3
D gene: TRBD1
clone size: .
J gene: TRBJ2-7
CDR3 DNA: TGCGCCAGCAGCCCCGGACAGGGGAGTTTTTACTACGAGCAGTACTTC
CDR3 protein: CASSPGQGSFYYEQYF

V gene: TRBV7-9
D gene: TRBD2
clone size: .
J gene: TRBJ2-3
CDR3 DNA: TGTGCCAGCAGCCTACTAGCGGCGGCAGATACGCAGTATTTT
CDR3 protein: CASSLLAAADTQYF

V gene: TRBV6-5
D gene: TRBD1
clone size: .
J gene: TRBJ2-3
CDR3 DNA: TGTGCCAGCAGTTCATTCCCGGGACAGGTAAACGATACGCAGTATTTT
CDR3 protein: CASSSFPGQVNDTQYF

V gene: TRBV6-1
D gene: .
clone size: .
J gene: TRBJ1-2
CDR3 DNA: TGTGCCAGCAGTGAAGATGTGTCAGATGAGGCGGGCTACACCTTC
CDR3 protein: CASSEDVSDEAGYTF

V gene: TRBV27
D gene: .
clone size: .
J gene: TRBJ2-1
CDR3 DNA: TGTGCCAGCAGTTTGCGGGGAGGATCCCATGAGCAGTTCTTC
CDR3 protein: CASSLRGGSHEQFF